Listed below are T cell receptor beta chains from one sample, sequenced in a study of CD8 T cells in ankylosing spondylitis. In TCRdb, the 5' RACE reads were re-called with MiXCR into one record per CDR3 protein. The table includes 700,000 to 1,000,000 distinct CDR3 sequences, approximately 12% detected once. The material sequenced was blood, either unsorted or a sorted T cell fraction (not recorded which). The source is a male donor with ankylosing spondylitis. CDR3s include the opening cysteine and the closing phenylalanine or tryptophan. The D gene is left open where the match is weak. Some rows mark clone size as missing; the rest say once, few, many or name a class of expanded clone.

CDR3 DNA: TGCAGTGCTACGGGACTAGCGGGTGGACGTTATGAGCAGTACTTC; CDR3 protein: CSATGLAGGRYEQYF; D gene: TRBD2; clone size: many; V gene: TRBV20-1; J gene: TRBJ2-7
CDR3 DNA: TGTGCCAGCAGTTTTTTGCAGGGAGGAGGAGAGACCCAGTACTTC; CDR3 protein: CASSFLQGGGETQYF; D gene: NA; clone size: NA; V gene: TRBV28; J gene: TRBJ2-5
CDR3 DNA: TGCAGCGTTGCCTTGCCCGGGGAGCTGTTTTTT; CDR3 protein: CSVALPGELFF; D gene: NA; clone size: few; V gene: TRBV29-1; J gene: TRBJ2-2
CDR3 DNA: TGCAGTGCTAGAGACGCCGGAGGGCGCAATCAGCCCCAGCATTTT; CDR3 protein: CSARDAGGRNQPQHF; D gene: NA; clone size: few; V gene: TRBV20-1; J gene: TRBJ1-5
CDR3 DNA: TGCGCCAGCAGGGAGGGACAGGCCATGGGAGGCTACACCTTC; CDR3 protein: CASREGQAMGGYTF; D gene: TRBD1; clone size: NA; V gene: TRBV5-1; J gene: TRBJ1-2
CDR3 DNA: TGCAGTGCTAGAGATGTTAAGACCGGTGAGCAGTTCTTC; CDR3 protein: CSARDVKTGEQFF; D gene: NA; clone size: few; V gene: TRBV20-1; J gene: TRBJ2-1
CDR3 DNA: TGTGCCAGCAGTTACTCAACTAGCGTTAGGGAACAAGAGACCCAGTACTTC; CDR3 protein: CASSYSTSVREQETQYF; D gene: TRBD2; clone size: NA; V gene: TRBV6-5; J gene: TRBJ2-5
CDR3 DNA: TGTGCCAGCAGCCCTCGGACTAGCAATACGCAGTATTTT; CDR3 protein: CASSPRTSNTQYF; D gene: TRBD2; clone size: NA; V gene: TRBV6-2/TRBV6-3; J gene: TRBJ2-3
CDR3 DNA: TGTGCCAGCAGCTTAGATTATGACACTAGATATGGCTACACCTTC; CDR3 protein: CASSLDYDTRYGYTF; D gene: NA; clone size: NA; V gene: TRBV7-2; J gene: TRBJ1-2
CDR3 DNA: TGTGCCAGTTTAAACAGGGGTAACACCGGGGAGCTGTTTTTT; CDR3 protein: CASLNRGNTGELFF; D gene: TRBD1; clone size: NA; V gene: TRBV19; J gene: TRBJ2-2
CDR3 DNA: TGTGCCAGCTCGAATAGCGGGCCTTACAATGAGCAGTTCTTC; CDR3 protein: CASSNSGPYNEQFF; D gene: TRBD2; clone size: few; V gene: TRBV12-3/TRBV12-4; J gene: TRBJ2-1
CDR3 DNA: TGTGCCAGCAGCTCCGCATTGGGTCAGCCCCAGCATTTT; CDR3 protein: CASSSALGQPQHF; D gene: NA; clone size: few; V gene: TRBV7-2; J gene: TRBJ1-5
CDR3 DNA: TGCGCCAGCAGCTTGGCCACAGGGAACTACGAGCAGTACTTC; CDR3 protein: CASSLATGNYEQYF; D gene: NA; clone size: many; V gene: TRBV5-1; J gene: TRBJ2-7
CDR3 DNA: TGCAGCGTTGCAAACAGGGGGTGGGGAATTACTGATGAAAAACTGTTTTTT; CDR3 protein: CSVANRGWGITDEKLFF; D gene: TRBD1; clone size: NA; V gene: TRBV29-1; J gene: TRBJ1-4
CDR3 DNA: TGCGCCAGCAGTCCAACAGGGGGCAACTACGAGCAGTACTTC; CDR3 protein: CASSPTGGNYEQYF; D gene: TRBD1; clone size: NA; V gene: TRBV5-1; J gene: TRBJ2-7
CDR3 DNA: TGCGCCAGCAGCTTGGAGGGCGCCAGGTTTAGGGGCACTGAAGCTTTCTTT; CDR3 protein: CASSLEGARFRGTEAFF; D gene: NA; clone size: few; V gene: TRBV5-1; J gene: TRBJ1-1
CDR3 DNA: TGTGCCAGCAGCTCCATCCGGGACAACTACGAGCAGTACTTC; CDR3 protein: CASSSIRDNYEQYF; D gene: NA; clone size: few; V gene: TRBV7-2; J gene: TRBJ2-7
CDR3 DNA: TGTGCCAGCAGCTTCGGTCTTCTAGCGGGGGGGCCTAACACAGATACGCAGTATTTT; CDR3 protein: CASSFGLLAGGPNTDTQYF; D gene: TRBD2; clone size: NA; V gene: TRBV11-1; J gene: TRBJ2-3
CDR3 DNA: TGTGCCAGCAGGGGGACATCTTTAAAACTGTTTTTT; CDR3 protein: CASRGTSLKLFF; D gene: NA; clone size: NA; V gene: TRBV12-3/TRBV12-4; J gene: TRBJ1-4
CDR3 DNA: TGTGCCAGCAGCTTCTCTCAGGGTGCTGATACGCAGTATTTT; CDR3 protein: CASSFSQGADTQYF; D gene: NA; clone size: many; V gene: TRBV7-2; J gene: TRBJ2-3
CDR3 DNA: TGTGCCAGCAGTTCTTGGTCCGGGACAGGGCAGACCGGGGAGCTGTTTTTT; CDR3 protein: CASSSWSGTGQTGELFF; D gene: TRBD1; clone size: NA; V gene: TRBV2; J gene: TRBJ2-2
CDR3 DNA: TGTGCCAGCAGTTCAGAGCGGGCCCTAGCCAAAAACATTCAGTACTTC; CDR3 protein: CASSSERALAKNIQYF; D gene: NA; clone size: few; V gene: TRBV7-2; J gene: TRBJ2-4
CDR3 DNA: TGTGCCAGCAGTTACACTAGCAGCGGGGGGGCCTACAATGAGCAGTTCTTC; CDR3 protein: CASSYTSSGGAYNEQFF; D gene: TRBD2; clone size: NA; V gene: TRBV6-5; J gene: TRBJ2-1
CDR3 DNA: TGCGCCAGCAGCGGAAACAGGGGACGAGAGACCCAGTACTTC; CDR3 protein: CASSGNRGRETQYF; D gene: TRBD1; clone size: few; V gene: TRBV5-1; J gene: TRBJ2-5
CDR3 DNA: TGCAGTGCTAGTTTCGGGGGGCTTGTCACTGAAGCTTTCTTT; CDR3 protein: CSASFGGLVTEAFF; D gene: NA; clone size: few; V gene: TRBV20-1; J gene: TRBJ1-1